One and the same sample provided the 30 T cell receptor beta chains below, sequenced in a study of control samples from healthy donors and cancer patients. The protocol was immunoSEQ multiplex PCR, while the TCRdb copy is restricted to in-frame clones and leaves out a portion. In the table there are approximately 170,000 clones, nearly 90% of which are singletons. The sample was blood. The receptor set was obtained from a woman aged 45-65 years in good health.

This clone came up a few times. The rearrangement uses TRBV20-1 and TRBJ1-6; D is perhaps TRBD1 (5 bases). The germline V gene has CDR1 DFQATT and CDR2 SNEGSKA (reference sequence). The CDR3 spans 11 residues. V was pared by 6 bases and J by 13 bases, with 13 bases between. The CDR3 here is CSAMSGGPLHF. The DNA of the CDR3 is TGCAGTGCAATGAGTGGGGGTCCCCTCCACTTT.

This chain's CDR3 is CASRQGWDTEAFF. The CDR3 DNA is TGTGCCAGTCGACAGGGATGGGACACTGAAGCTTTCTTT. The chain is built from TRBV19 and TRBJ1-1, with 7 bases aligning to TRBD1. From germline, CDR1 is LNHDA and CDR2 SQIVND (reference sequence). The CDR3 runs to 13 residues. The trim removed 8 bases at V and 3 bases at J, leaving 6 bases unmatched.

The chain links TRBV24-1 to TRBJ1-1, with TRBD1 matching 8 bases. V gave up 1 base and J gave up 10 bases; unmatched junction bases: 4. CDR3 length: 13 amino acids. In germline, CDR1 is KGHDR, CDR2 SFDVKD. CDR3 protein: CATSDLQGDGAFF. CDR3 bases: TGTGCCACCAGTGATTTACAGGGGGACGGAGCTTTCTTT.

The genes are TRBV4-1 and TRBJ1-6; unclear D gene. The CDR3 extends over 16 amino acids. Germline V gives CDR1 MGHRA, CDR2 YSYEKL. V lost 0 bases, J lost 7 bases, and 13 bases lay in between. The CDR3 nucleotides are TGCGCCAGCAGCCAAGAATATCGGGCCGGCAATTCACCCCTCCACTTT. Encoded protein: CASSQEYRAGNSPLHF.

V is TRBV18 and J is TRBJ1-3, with 7 positions matching TRBD1. CDR3 size: 14 residues. V lost 4 bases and J lost 3; bases outside the gene matches: 3. Looked up from germline, CDR1 is KGHSH and CDR2 is LQKENI. In DNA, the CDR3 is TGTGCCAGCTCACGGACAGGCGTTGGAAACACCATATATTTT. Amino acids: CASSRTGVGNTIYF. The variable domain in full, completed from reference TRBV18 and TRBJ1-3, reads NAGVMQNPRHLVRRRGQEARLRCSPMKGHSHVYWYRQLPEEGLKFMVYLQKENIIDESGMPKERFSAEFPKEGPSILRIQQVVRGDSAAYFCASSRTGVGNTIYFGEGSWLTVV.

The rearrangement joins TRBV30 to TRBJ2-7; 9 bases agree with TRBD2. There are 14 residues in the CDR3. V shed 3 bases, J shed 4 bases, and the junction held 7 bases outside the gene matches. CDR1 GTSNPN and CDR2 SVGIG come from the germline V gene (reference sequence). In nucleotides, the CDR3 is TGTGCCTGGAGGCGGGGGGGGGTGATGTACGAGCAGTACTTC. It yields the protein CAWRRGGVMYEQYF.

V usage is TRBV27 and J usage is TRBJ2-1; tentatively, D is TRBD1 (5 bases). The CDR3 sequence is 16 residues long. Germline loops: CDR1 MNHEY, CDR2 SMNVEV (reference sequence). V dropped 4 bases and J dropped 2 bases, with 15 bases sitting between them. CDR3 protein: CASSSPTSRAYNEQFF. DNA of the CDR3: TGTGCCAGCAGTTCCCCCACGAGCAGGGCCTACAATGAGCAGTTCTTC.

The chain employs TRBV7-9 and TRBJ1-1, with D maybe TRBD1 (6 bases). Germline loops: CDR1 SEHNR, CDR2 FQNEAQ (reference sequence). The length of the CDR3 is 14 residues. The V end was cut by 6 bases, the J end by 1 base, with 12 bases between. CDR3: CASRTTGENTEAFF. The CDR3 region has the DNA TGTGCCAGCAGGACGACAGGAGAGAACACTGAAGCTTTCTTT.

V gene TRBV9 combines with J gene TRBJ1-6; D possibly corresponds to TRBD1 (6 bases). V lost 3 bases to trimming and J lost 7 bases, with 14 bases between them. Per germline, CDR1 SGDLS and CDR2 YYNGEE. This CDR3 comprises 15 residues. In nucleotides, the CDR3 is TGTGCCAGCAGCGCACAGGGAGGGTCGAATTCACCCCTCCACTTT. Encoded protein: CASSAQGGSNSPLHF.

The chain carries TRBV5-6 and TRBJ2-3, with 11 bases identical to TRBD2. The ends lost 8 bases at V and 3 bases at J; junction bases unmatched: 5. This CDR3 spans 14 amino acids. CDR1 and CDR2 from the germline V gene are SGHDT and YYEEEE. The CDR3 sequence is CASRLAGFTDTQYF. The CDR3 DNA follows: TGTGCCAGTCGACTAGCGGGGTTTACAGATACGCAGTATTTT.

This clone appeared once. J is TRBJ1-4 and V is TRBV5-8; D remains unclear. Germline V CDR1 and CDR2: SGHTS, YDEGEE. The CDR3 is 15 residues long. V was trimmed by 0 bases and J by 8 bases, leaving 14 bases between them. As DNA, the CDR3 is TGTGCCAGCAGCTTGGCCGTCGCTCACGGGGAAAAACTGTTTTTT. This gives the protein CASSLAVAHGEKLFF.

This chain links TRBV30 with TRBJ2-2; 9 bases are shared with TRBD2. The length of the CDR3 is 15 residues. CDR1 and CDR2 from the germline V gene are GTSNPN and SVGIG (reference sequence). V lost 3 bases and J lost 3; bases outside the gene matches: 5. This CDR3 reads CAWSGLAFYTGELFF. The CDR3 DNA is TGTGCCTGGAGCGGACTAGCGTTTTACACCGGGGAGCTGTTTTTT.

The chain links TRBV7-2 to TRBJ1-3, with a weak D call TRBD1 (5 bases). Germline V gene data show CDR1 as SGHTA and CDR2 as FQGNSA. This CDR3 has 17 residues. The V gene lost 3 bases and the J gene lost 0 bases, with 15 bases spanning the gap. Written as DNA, the CDR3 is TGTGCCAGCAGCTTGCTCACCGGGGGTAGCTCTGGAAACACCATATATTTT. Translating gives CASSLLTGGSSGNTIYF. Supplemented by reference TRBV7-2 and TRBJ1-3, the full variable domain reads GAGVSQSPSNKVTEKGKDVELRCDPISGHTALYWYRQSLGQGLEFLIYFQGNSAPDKSGLPSDRFSAERTGGSVSTLTIQRTQQEDSAVYLCASSLLTGGSSGNTIYFGEGSWLTVV.

A single count supports this clone. Other DNA sequences from this sample encode an identical CDR3 as well. The CDR3 loop reads CSARSGNTIYF. CDR3 bases: TGCAGTGCTAGAAGTGGAAACACCATATATTTT. The chain employs TRBV20-1 and TRBJ1-3; D is undetermined. The CDR3 sequence is 11 residues long. Trimming removed 2 bases at V and 3 bases at J, with 2 bases between. Germline CDR1 DFQATT, CDR2 SNEGSKA (reference sequence).

The V and J genes are TRBV5-4 and TRBJ1-2, with 9 bases that match TRBD1. Germline CDR1 SGHNT, CDR2 YYREEE (reference sequence). The CDR3 totals 15 residues. Unmatched junction bases numbered 6, after V lost 3 bases and J lost 3 bases. The CDR3 loop reads CASSSPQGADYGYTF. The DNA of the CDR3 is TGTGCCAGCAGCTCACCACAGGGGGCAGACTATGGCTACACCTTC.

The J gene is TRBJ1-2, the V gene TRBV11-2; D gene unclear. The germline gives CDR1 SGHAT, CDR2 FQNNGV. With 4 bases removed from V and 8 bases from J, the gap between germline ends came to 14 bases. The CDR3 length is 13 residues. For the CDR3, the DNA is TGTGCCAGCAGCTATGACCCCGGTGAGGGCTACACCTTC. Protein product: CASSYDPGEGYTF.

This chain uses TRBV6-2 or TRBV6-3 with TRBJ2-2; D uncertain. V lost 0 bases, J lost 6 bases, and 8 bases lay in between. The germline gives CDR1 MNHEY, CDR2 SVGEGT. The CDR3 covers 14 residues. The CDR3 nucleotides are TGTGCCAGCAGTTACTCTCTGGGGTCCGGGGAGCTGTTTTTT. It specifies CASSYSLGSGELFF.

This rearrangement joins TRBV24-1 to TRBJ2-1, with D unresolved. The CDR3 is 16 residues long. V shed 2 bases and J shed 4 bases, with 14 bases lying between them. The V gene's germline CDR1 is KGHDR and CDR2 SFDVKD. CDR3 protein: CATSDSLMAAYNEQFF. CDR3 bases: TGTGCCACCAGTGATTCCCTAATGGCTGCTTACAATGAGCAGTTCTTC.

The J gene is TRBJ2-1, the V gene TRBV19, with D unresolved. The V and J ends lost 3 bases and 3 bases respectively, with 12 bases between them. Germline loops: CDR1 LNHDA, CDR2 SQIVND (reference sequence). The CDR3 runs 15 residues. The CDR3 DNA reads TGTGCCAGTAGTATTCTCCAAGGTGTCTACAATGAGCAGTTCTTC. Its translation: CASSILQGVYNEQFF.

The chain links TRBV7-3 to TRBJ1-4; D gene ambiguous. Germline values: CDR1 SGHTA, CDR2 FQGTGA. Trimming stripped 5 bases from V and 5 bases from J, with 9 bases between. There are 13 residues in the CDR3. The CDR3, as DNA: TGTGCCAGCAGCCCGGGCCCAAATGAAAAACTGTTTTTT. This gives the protein CASSPGPNEKLFF. Based on the CDR3 plus reference TRBV7-3 and TRBJ1-4, the full variable domain is GAGVSQTPSNKVTEKGKYVELRCDPISGHTALYWYRQSLGQGPEFLIYFQGTGAADDSGLPNDRFFAVRPEGSVSTLKIQRTERGDSAVYLCASSPGPNEKLFFGSGTQLSVL.

Here the CDR3 reads CASSYSNQDPSFF. CDR3 bases: TGTGCCAGCAGTTACTCGAATCAGGATCCATCTTTCTTC. V and J are TRBV6-7 and TRBJ2-1; the D is unclear. TRBV6-7 is placed among ORFs of uncertain function. The germline V and J ends were trimmed by 0 bases and 16 bases, with 16 bases remaining between them. The CDR3 length is 13 residues.

J is TRBJ1-2 and V is TRBV11-2; D is unclear. This CDR3 has 18 amino acids. V lost 3 bases, J lost 0 bases, and 20 bases lay in between. The V gene's germline CDR1 is SGHAT and CDR2 FQNNGV. CDR3 DNA sequence: TGTGCCAGCAGCTTGGGTTCACTATTCCGTCAAGCTAACTATGGCTACACCTTC. It specifies CASSLGSLFRQANYGYTF.

The CDR3 nucleotides read TGCGCCAGCAGCTTGGCGAGCGGGGCCCAAGAGACCCAGTACTTC. Its translation is CASSLASGAQETQYF. The J gene is TRBJ2-5, the V gene TRBV5-1, with 7 bases identical to TRBD2. The trim removed 0 bases at V and 1 base at J, leaving 3 bases unmatched. Per the germline V gene, CDR1 is SGHRS and CDR2 is YFSETQ. The CDR3 is 15 amino acids.

The chain links TRBV30 to TRBJ1-1; D is unresolved. This CDR3 contains 13 residues. CDR1 and CDR2 from the germline V gene are GTSNPN and SVGIG (reference sequence). With 2 bases removed from V and 5 bases from J, the gap between germline ends came to 12 bases. CDR3 protein: CAWSKALWTEAFF. The CDR3 DNA reads as TGTGCCTGGAGTAAAGCTCTGTGGACTGAAGCTTTCTTT.

This sequence joins TRBV7-9 and TRBJ2-1; either TRBD1 or TRBD2 may fit D (5 bases each). The CDR3 covers 15 residues. Germline loops: CDR1 SEHNR, CDR2 FQNEAQ (reference sequence). Trimming took 1 base from V and 8 from J, leaving 15 bases between them. CDR3 residues: CASSLGGLLGHEQFF. DNA for the CDR3: TGTGCCAGCAGCTTAGGAGGGCTTTTGGGGCATGAGCAGTTCTTC.

The CDR3 here is CASSVHADSSYEQYF. The DNA for the CDR3 is TGTGCCAGCAGCGTACATGCGGACAGCTCCTACGAGCAGTACTTC. The chain uses TRBV9 and TRBJ2-7, with D possibly TRBD1 on 6 matching bases. This CDR3 comprises 15 residues. Trimming removed 1 base from V and 0 bases from J, with 11 bases in between. Germline V gene data show CDR1 as SGDLS and CDR2 as YYNGEE. The full variable domain, rest sourced from reference TRBV9 and TRBJ2-7, is DSGVTQTPKHLITATGQRVTLRCSPRSGDLSVYWYQQSLDQGLQFLIQYYNGEERAKGNILERFSAQQFPDLHSELNLSSLELGDSALYFCASSVHADSSYEQYFGPGTRLTVT.

V gene TRBV24-1 combines with J gene TRBJ2-1; 9 bases are shared with TRBD2. V gave up 5 bases and J gave up 1 base; unmatched junction bases: 8. Germline V gene sequence: CDR1 KGHDR, CDR2 SFDVKD. The CDR3 runs 17 residues. CDR3 coding DNA: TGTGCCACCAGTGGCCTCGAGCGGGAGGCGTCCTACAATGAGCAGTTCTTC. Translation gives CATSGLEREASYNEQFF.

The gene calls are TRBV3-1 (or the pseudogene TRBV3-2) and TRBJ2-2; 14 bases line up with TRBD2. V lost 6 bases to trimming and J lost 6 bases; unmatched junction nucleotides: 6. This CDR3 spans 16 amino acids. Germline V CDR1 and CDR2: LGHDT, YNNKEL (reference sequence). The CDR3 loop reads CASSRLAGGPAGELFF. CDR3 nucleotides: TGTGCCAGCAGTCGACTAGCGGGGGGGCCGGCCGGGGAGCTGTTTTTT.

The chain is built from TRBV19 and TRBJ1-2, with D maybe TRBD1 (5 bases). The CDR3 sequence is 11 residues long. V dropped 8 bases and J dropped 10 bases, with 14 bases sitting between them. The V gene's germline CDR1 is LNHDA and CDR2 SQIVND (reference sequence). DNA of the CDR3: TGTGCCAGTCGGGGGGTTTTGGACTACACCTTC. This translates into CASRGVLDYTF.

The chain is built from TRBV28 and TRBJ1-1; 7 bases fit TRBD1. V was pared by 10 bases and J by 5 bases, with 7 bases of the junction left unmatched. Germline values: CDR1 MDHEN, CDR2 SYDVKM. The CDR3 contains 12 residues. For the CDR3, the DNA is TGTGCCATCGAGGGGGCTGGGACTGAAGCTTTCTTT. It yields the protein CAIEGAGTEAFF.